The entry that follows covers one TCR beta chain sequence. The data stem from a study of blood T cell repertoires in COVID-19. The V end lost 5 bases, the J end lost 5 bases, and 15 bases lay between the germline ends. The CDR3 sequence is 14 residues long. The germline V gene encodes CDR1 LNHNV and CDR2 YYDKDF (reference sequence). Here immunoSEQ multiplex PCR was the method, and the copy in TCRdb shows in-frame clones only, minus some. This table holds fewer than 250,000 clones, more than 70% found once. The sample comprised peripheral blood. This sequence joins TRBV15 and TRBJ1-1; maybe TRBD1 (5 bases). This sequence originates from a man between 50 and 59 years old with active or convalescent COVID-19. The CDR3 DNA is TGTGCCACCAGCTGGGGCGGGGGGGAGACTGAAGCTTTCTTT. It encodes CATSWGGGETEAFF. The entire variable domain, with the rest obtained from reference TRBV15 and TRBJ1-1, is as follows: DAMVIQNPRYQVTQFGKPVTLSCSQTLNHNVMYWYQQKSSQAPKLLFHYYDKDFNNEADTPDNFQSRRPNTSFCFLDIRSPGLGDTAMYLCATSWGGGETEAFFGQGTRLTVV.